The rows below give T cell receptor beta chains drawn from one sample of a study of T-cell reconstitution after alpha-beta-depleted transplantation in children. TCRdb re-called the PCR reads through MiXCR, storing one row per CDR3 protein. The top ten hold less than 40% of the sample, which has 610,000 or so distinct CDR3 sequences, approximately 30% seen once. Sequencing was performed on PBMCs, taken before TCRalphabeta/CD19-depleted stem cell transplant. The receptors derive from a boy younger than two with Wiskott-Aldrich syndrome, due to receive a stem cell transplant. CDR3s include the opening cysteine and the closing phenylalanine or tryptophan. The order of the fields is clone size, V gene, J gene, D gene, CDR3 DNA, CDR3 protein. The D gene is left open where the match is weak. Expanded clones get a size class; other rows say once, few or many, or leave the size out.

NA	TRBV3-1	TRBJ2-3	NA	TGTGCCAGCAGCCAAGCTCGACCCACAGATACGCAGTATTTT	CASSQARPTDTQYF
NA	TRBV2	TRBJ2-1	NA	TGTGCCAGCAGTGAGCGTGGAGTTGGAGAGCAGTTCTTC	CASSERGVGEQFF
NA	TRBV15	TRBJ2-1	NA	TGTGCCACCAGCAGAGGAAGCCCCCATGAGCAGTTCTTC	CATSRGSPHEQFF
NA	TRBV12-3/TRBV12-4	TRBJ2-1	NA	TGTGCCAGCAGTTCGTACCGGGAGACCTTAGGGTATGAGCAGTTCTTC	CASSSYRETLGYEQFF
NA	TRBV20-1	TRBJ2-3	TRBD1	TGCAGTGCTAGAGAGCCGGCCAGGGGGACAGATACGCAGTATTTT	CSAREPARGTDTQYF
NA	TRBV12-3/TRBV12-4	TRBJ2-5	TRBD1	TGTGCCAGCAGCTGGACAGGCCTAGCAGAGACCCAGTACTTC	CASSWTGLAETQYF
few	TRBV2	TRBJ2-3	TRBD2	TGTGCCAGCGACGGGGGGGGCGGGACAGATACGCAGTATTTT	CASDGGGGTDTQYF
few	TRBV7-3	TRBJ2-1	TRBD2	TGTGCCAGCAGCTTAAAAGCGGGAGGATTCAATGAGCAGTTCTTC	CASSLKAGGFNEQFF
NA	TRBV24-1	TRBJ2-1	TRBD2	TGTGCCACCAGTGAAGCGGGAGTGGGGAATGAGCAGTTCTTC	CATSEAGVGNEQFF
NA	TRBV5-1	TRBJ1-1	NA	TGCGCCAGCAGCCCGGTGGGGGGGAACACTGAAGCTTTCTTT	CASSPVGGNTEAFF
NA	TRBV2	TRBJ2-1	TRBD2	TGTGCCAGCAAGGGGACTAGCGTCTACAATGAGCAGTTCTTC	CASKGTSVYNEQFF
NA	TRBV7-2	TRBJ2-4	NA	TGTGCCAGCAGCTTCGCGGGGCAGGACATTCAGTACTTC	CASSFAGQDIQYF
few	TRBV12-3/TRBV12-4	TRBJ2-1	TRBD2	TGTGCCAGCAGTTTTTCTACGGGAGGGCGGAATGAGCAGTTCTTC	CASSFSTGGRNEQFF
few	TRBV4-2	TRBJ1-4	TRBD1	TGTGCCAGCAGCCAAGAGGGACAGGGCAAAGAAAAACTGTTTTTT	CASSQEGQGKEKLFF
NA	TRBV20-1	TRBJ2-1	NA	TGCAGTGCTAGAGATCGGTCGGTGAAGAGCTATGAGCAGTTCTTC	CSARDRSVKSYEQFF
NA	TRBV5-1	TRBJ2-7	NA	TGCGCCAGCAGTATCGGAGGGACCAGCTCCTACGAGCAGTACTTC	CASSIGGTSSYEQYF
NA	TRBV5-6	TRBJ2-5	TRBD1	TGTGCCAGCAGCGAAACGGGACAGTCCGCAGGCGCCCAGTACTTC	CASSETGQSAGAQYF
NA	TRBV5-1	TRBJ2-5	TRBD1	TGCGCCAGCAGCTTAGCGACAGGGGGGGAGGAGACCCAGTACTTC	CASSLATGGEETQYF
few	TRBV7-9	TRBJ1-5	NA	TGTGCCAGCAGCTCCGAAGGAGACTCTAGCAATCAGCCCCAGCATTTT	CASSSEGDSSNQPQHF
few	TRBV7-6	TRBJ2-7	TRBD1	TGTGCCAGCAGCTTAGCGAGGAATGGACAGGGGGATTGCGGGAGGAAGGTTTATAGACGGTACTTC	CASSLARNGQGDCGRKVYRRYF
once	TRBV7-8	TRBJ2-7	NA	TGTGCCAGCAGCCCCGGAATGGGGACCCCATCCTACGAGCAGTACTTC	CASSPGMGTPSYEQYF
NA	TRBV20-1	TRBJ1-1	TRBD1	TGCAGTGCTCGACAGGGGGCCATCATAAACACTGAAGCTTTCTTT	CSARQGAIINTEAFF
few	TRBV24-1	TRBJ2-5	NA	TGTGCCACCAGTGTCATTGGGGAGGAGACCCAGTACTTC	CATSVIGEETQYF
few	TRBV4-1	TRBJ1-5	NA	TGCGCCAGCAGCCAATGGGGGACGGGACAGCCCCAGCATTTT	CASSQWGTGQPQHF
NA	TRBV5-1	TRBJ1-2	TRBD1	TGCGCCAGCAGCTCACGACAGGGCCGGTATGGCTACACCTTC	CASSSRQGRYGYTF
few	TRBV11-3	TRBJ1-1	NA	TGTGCCAGCAGCAAACGAAGAGGACAGGAAGCTTTCTTT	CASSKRRGQEAFF
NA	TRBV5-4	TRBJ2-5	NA	TGTGCCAGCAGCTTGTACGGGGCAGGGAGGGAGACCCAGTACTTC	CASSLYGAGRETQYF
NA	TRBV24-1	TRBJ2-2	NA	TGTGCCACCAGTGATTGGGCTAAATCGGGCACCGGGGAGCTGTTTTTT	CATSDWAKSGTGELFF
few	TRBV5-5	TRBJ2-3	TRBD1	TGTGCCAGCTTTGGGACAGGCACAGATACGCAGTATTTT	CASFGTGTDTQYF
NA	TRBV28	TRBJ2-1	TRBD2	TGTGCCAGCAGTTTACGAGCGGGAGTCGGGAACGATGAGCAGTTCTTC	CASSLRAGVGNDEQFF
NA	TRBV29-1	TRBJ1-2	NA	TGCAGCGTTGAAACCTGGGGACAACGCTATGGCTACACCTTC	CSVETWGQRYGYTF
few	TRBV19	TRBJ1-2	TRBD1	TGTGCCACCAGGGACAGGCGTCCCTATGGCTACACCTTC	CATRDRRPYGYTF
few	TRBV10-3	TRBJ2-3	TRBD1	TGTGCCATCAGTGAAGGAACAGGGGGAACAGATACGCAGTATTTT	CAISEGTGGTDTQYF
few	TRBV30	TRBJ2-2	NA	TGTGCCTGGTCGACAGGGAACACCGGGGAGCTGTTTTTT	CAWSTGNTGELFF
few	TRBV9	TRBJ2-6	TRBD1	TGTGCCAGCAGCCCCTCCGGGACAGGGGGCACTGGGGCCAACGTCCTGACTTTC	CASSPSGTGGTGANVLTF
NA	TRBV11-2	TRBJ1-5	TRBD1	TGTGCCAGCAGCTGGACAGGGATCAATCAGCCCCAGCATTTT	CASSWTGINQPQHF
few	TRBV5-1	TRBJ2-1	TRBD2	TGCGCCAGCAGCTTGGCCGGGACTACCCACAATGAGCAGTTCTTC	CASSLAGTTHNEQFF
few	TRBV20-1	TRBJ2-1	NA	TGCAGTGCTAGAGAGCCACGGAGCTCCTACAATGAGCAGTTCTTC	CSAREPRSSYNEQFF
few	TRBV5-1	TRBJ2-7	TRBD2	TGCGCCAGCAGTAAAGCTCTATCGGGAGGGCCTACCTACGAGCAGTACTTC	CASSKALSGGPTYEQYF
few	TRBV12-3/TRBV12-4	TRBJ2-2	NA	TGTGCCAGCAGTTTAATGGGAAGGGAGCTGTTTTTT	CASSLMGRELFF
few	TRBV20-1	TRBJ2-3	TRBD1	TGCAGTGCTATAACAGGGGGGTACACAGATACGCAGTATTTT	CSAITGGYTDTQYF
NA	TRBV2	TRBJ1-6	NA	TGTGCCAGCAGTGTCCGAGGGAATAATTCACCCCTCCACTTT	CASSVRGNNSPLHF
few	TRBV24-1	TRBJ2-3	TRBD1	TGTGCCACCAGTGACCAGGGACAGGGTTACACAGATACGCAGTATTTT	CATSDQGQGYTDTQYF
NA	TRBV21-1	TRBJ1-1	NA	TGTGCCAGTTTTAAACTGGGACAGGGTAACACTGAAGCTTTCTTT	CASFKLGQGNTEAFF
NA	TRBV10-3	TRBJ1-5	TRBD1	TGTGCCGTGAGCCGGGACAGGGACAATCAGCCCCAGCATTTT	CAVSRDRDNQPQHF
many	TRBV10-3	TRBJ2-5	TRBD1	TGTGCCATCAGCCAAGGGACAGTCGGAGAGACCCAGTACTTC	CAISQGTVGETQYF
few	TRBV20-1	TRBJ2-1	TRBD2	TGCAGTGCTCTAAAACCGGGACTAGCGAAATCCTACAATGAGCAGTTCTTC	CSALKPGLAKSYNEQFF
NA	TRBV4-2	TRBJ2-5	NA	TGTGCCAGCAGCCAAGAAGTCCCTCCATGGGAGACCCAGTACTTC	CASSQEVPPWETQYF
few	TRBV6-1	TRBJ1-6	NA	TGTGCCAGCAGTAATACCGGGCGAAATAATTCACCCCTCCACTTT	CASSNTGRNNSPLHF
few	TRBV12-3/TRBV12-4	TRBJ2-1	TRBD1	TGTGCCAGCAGTTTAATCGACAGGGGGGTCTACAATGAGCAGTTCTTC	CASSLIDRGVYNEQFF